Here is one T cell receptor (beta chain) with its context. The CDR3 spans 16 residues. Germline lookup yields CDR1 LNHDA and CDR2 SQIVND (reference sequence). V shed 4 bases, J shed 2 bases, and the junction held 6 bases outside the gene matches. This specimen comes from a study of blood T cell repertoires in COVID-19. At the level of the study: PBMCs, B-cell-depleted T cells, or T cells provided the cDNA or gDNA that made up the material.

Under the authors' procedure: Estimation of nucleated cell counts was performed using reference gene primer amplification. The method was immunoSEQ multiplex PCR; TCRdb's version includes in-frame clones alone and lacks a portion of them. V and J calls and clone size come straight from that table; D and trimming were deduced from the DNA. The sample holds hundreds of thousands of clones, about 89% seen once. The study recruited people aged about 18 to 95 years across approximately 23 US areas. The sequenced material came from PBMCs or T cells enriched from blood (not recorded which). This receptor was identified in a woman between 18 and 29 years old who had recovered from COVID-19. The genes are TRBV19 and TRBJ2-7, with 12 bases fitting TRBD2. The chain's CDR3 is CASSTRLAGDPYEQYF. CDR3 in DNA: TGTGCCAGTAGTACAAGACTAGCGGGAGATCCCTACGAGCAGTACTTC.